The rows below give T cell receptor beta chains drawn from one sample of a study of blood T cell repertoires in COVID-19. Sequencing was performed with immunoSEQ multiplex PCR; in TCRdb, only in-frame clones are kept and a portion is missing. The table includes around 40,000 clones, approximately 85% detected once. Sequenced: peripheral blood. These receptors were taken from a human donor in a cohort sampled during active COVID-19. Both conserved end residues are part of each CDR3. Fields, in order: D gene, clone size, V gene, J gene, CDR3 DNA, CDR3 protein. A D gene is named only where the DNA matches it firmly. Some rows mark clone size as missing; the rest say once, few, many or name a class of expanded clone.

NA	NA	TRBV11-2	TRBJ2-2	TGTGCCAGCAGCTTAGCAAGATCCAGGCTGAACACCGGGGAGCTGTTTTTT	CASSLARSRLNTGELFF
NA	few	TRBV25-1	TRBJ1-2	TGTGCCAGCAGTGACCTTGGACACGTCCATGGCTACACCTTC	CASSDLGHVHGYTF
NA	NA	TRBV18	TRBJ2-7	TGTGCCAGCTCAGACAGGTTACGCAACGAGCAGTACTTC	CASSDRLRNEQYF
NA	NA	TRBV3-1/TRBV3-2	TRBJ2-3	TGTGCCAGCACCGCAACCCCCCATGGCGGGGCCTTGCCAGATATGCAGTATTTT	CASTATPHGGALPDMQYF
TRBD2	NA	TRBV9	TRBJ2-5	TGTGCCAGCAGCGCCGGGGGGGAGACCCAGTACTTC	CASSAGGETQYF
NA	few	TRBV5-1	TRBJ1-2	TGCGCCAGCAGCTTGGGGGGAGAGGACTATGGCTACACCTTC	CASSLGGEDYGYTF
TRBD1	once	TRBV7-2	TRBJ2-5	TGTGCCAGCAGCCGGACAGGGGATCGTGAGACCCAGTACTTC	CASSRTGDRETQYF
TRBD1	NA	TRBV5-1	TRBJ2-2	TGCGCCAGCAGCTTGGCCGCAGGGGGTCGAAACACCGGGGAGCTGTTTTTT	CASSLAAGGRNTGELFF
TRBD2	NA	TRBV3-1/TRBV3-2	TRBJ2-1	TGTGCCAGCAGCCAACCCCGACTAGCGACATACAGTGAGCAGTTCTTC	CASSQPRLATYSEQFF
TRBD1	NA	TRBV9	TRBJ1-3	TGTGCCAGCAGTCCTAGACAGGGGGCAAACTCTGGAAACACCATATATTTT	CASSPRQGANSGNTIYF
NA	NA	TRBV7-9	TRBJ2-5	TGTGCCAGCAGCTTCGGGGGACAAGAGACCCAGTACTTC	CASSFGGQETQYF
NA	NA	TRBV13	TRBJ2-1	TGTGCCAGCAGCCGCCGCACCCGAGCGGGGACATCCTACAATGAGCAGTTCTTC	CASSRRTRAGTSYNEQFF
TRBD1	once	TRBV18	TRBJ2-5	TGTGCCAGCTCAGGGACAGGGATGGAGGAGACCCAGTACTTC	CASSGTGMEETQYF
TRBD2	once	TRBV10-3	TRBJ2-1	TGTGCCATCAGTGCCCCCGGGGGGGATGAGCAGTTCTTC	CAISAPGGDEQFF
NA	NA	TRBV9	TRBJ1-2	TGTGCCAGCAGCGTAGCCCCCCCCTCCGGGACACTTAACTATGGCTACACCTTC	CASSVAPPSGTLNYGYTF
NA	NA	TRBV9	TRBJ2-1	TGTGCCAGCAGCGTAGAAGTCAGGGGTCGTACGGATGAGCAGTTCTTC	CASSVEVRGRTDEQFF
TRBD2	NA	TRBV3-1/TRBV3-2	TRBJ2-2	TGTGCCAGCAGCCAAGGCGGGGGGAGGATCACCGGGGAGCTGTTTTTT	CASSQGGGRITGELFF
TRBD1	NA	TRBV6-5	TRBJ1-4	TGTGCCAGCAGCCCGACAGGGGGGAGAGAAAAACTGTTTTTT	CASSPTGGREKLFF
TRBD1	NA	TRBV7-7	TRBJ2-7	TGTGCCAGCAGCTTAGGGCTCGGTACAGGGGACGAGCAGTACTTC	CASSLGLGTGDEQYF
NA	NA	TRBV2	TRBJ2-4	TGTGCCAGCAGCGTACCGGGACTAGCCAAAAACATTCAGTACTTC	CASSVPGLAKNIQYF
NA	NA	TRBV14	TRBJ2-6	TGTGCCAGCAGCCAAGCTTTAGCGGCCAACGTCCTGACTTTC	CASSQALAANVLTF
TRBD2	NA	TRBV7-2	TRBJ2-3	TGTGCCAGCAGCTTAGTGGCTAGCGGGGGGGTCCGGTTGGATTTT	CASSLVASGGVRLDF
NA	once	TRBV4-1	TRBJ1-6	TGCGCCAGCAGCCAGACCAGGTCGGGGGAGGGGAATTCACCCCTCCACTTT	CASSQTRSGEGNSPLHF
NA	NA	TRBV10-2	TRBJ1-5	TGCGCCTCGGGGGGGTTTTTTCAGCCCCAGCATTTT	CASGGFFQPQHF
NA	few	TRBV25-1	TRBJ2-5	TGTGCCAGCAGTGCCGTGGGGGCACAGACCCAGTACTTC	CASSAVGAQTQYF
NA	once	TRBV5-1	TRBJ2-7	TGCGCCAGCAGCCCCTCACTAGCCTCCTACGAGCAGTACTTC	CASSPSLASYEQYF
NA	medium-sized	TRBV25-1	TRBJ2-3	TGTGCCACCTTCTTAGATACGCAGTATTTT	CATFLDTQYF
TRBD1	NA	TRBV9	TRBJ1-1	TGTGCCAGCAGCTTTAGGGACAGGGGTGAAGCTTTCTTT	CASSFRDRGEAFF
TRBD1	NA	TRBV6-5	TRBJ1-1	TGTGCCACTACTCCCCCCTCGGGACAGGGGGGGGCTTTCTTT	CATTPPSGQGGAFF
NA	NA	TRBV5-1	TRBJ2-3	TGCGCCAGCAGCCTATTCCGAGTTACAGATACGCAGTATTTT	CASSLFRVTDTQYF
NA	NA	TRBV5-1	TRBJ2-2	TGCGCCAGCAGCTTGGACAGGGAAGGCGGGGAGCTGTTTTTT	CASSLDREGGELFF
TRBD2	NA	TRBV19	TRBJ2-1	TGTGCCAGTAGTGGTCTGGTAGCGGGAATAAGGAATGAGCAGTTCTTC	CASSGLVAGIRNEQFF
TRBD1	NA	TRBV7-2	TRBJ2-7	TGTGCCAGCAGCCCCGGACAGGGGAAGTCCTACGAGCAGTACTTC	CASSPGQGKSYEQYF
NA	NA	TRBV9	TRBJ1-5	TGTGCCAGCAGCGTAGACTACAACCAGCCCCAGCATTTT	CASSVDYNQPQHF
NA	NA	TRBV25-1	TRBJ1-5	TGTGCCAGCGCCGAGGCAGGGATGGGTCAGCCCCAGCATTTT	CASAEAGMGQPQHF
TRBD1	NA	TRBV5-3	TRBJ1-5	TGTGCCAGAAGACGGGACAGGGGTAGGAGGGTCAATCAGCCCCAGCATTTT	CARRRDRGRRVNQPQHF
NA	NA	TRBV11-1	TRBJ2-5	TGTGCCAGCAGCTTAAGCCAGGGGACAAGGGAGACCCAGTACTTC	CASSLSQGTRETQYF
TRBD1	NA	TRBV7-9	TRBJ2-6	TGTGCCAGCAGCTTACCCTCAGGACAGGGGCCCTCTGGGGCCAACGTCCTGACTTTC	CASSLPSGQGPSGANVLTF
NA	NA	TRBV12-3/TRBV12-4	TRBJ2-1	TGTGCCAGCAGTTTCCAGGCTCAGGGTGAGCAGTTCTTC	CASSFQAQGEQFF
NA	NA	TRBV5-1	TRBJ2-6	TGCGCCAGCAGCGGAGGTCGCTCTGGGGCCAACGTCCTGACTTTC	CASSGGRSGANVLTF
NA	once	TRBV6-6	TRBJ1-6	TGTGCCAGCAGTAGCGAATCCTATAATTCACCCCTCCACTTT	CASSSESYNSPLHF
TRBD2	NA	TRBV5-4	TRBJ2-3	TGTGCCAGCAGCTGGACTAGCGGGGGCACAGATACGCAGTATTTT	CASSWTSGGTDTQYF
NA	NA	TRBV5-1	TRBJ2-7	TGCGCCAGCAGCTTGGGGGACAACTACGAGCAGTACTTC	CASSLGDNYEQYF
NA	NA	TRBV5-1	TRBJ1-1	TGCGCCAGCAGCTTGCGGGGGGGCAGGAACACTGAAGCTTTCTTT	CASSLRGGRNTEAFF
TRBD2	NA	TRBV18	TRBJ2-1	TGTGCCAGCTCACCGGGACTAGCGGGGGCCAACAATGAGCAGTTCTTC	CASSPGLAGANNEQFF
NA	NA	TRBV7-5	TRBJ2-7	TGTGTCAGAAGCTCCGACAGAGCTTATGTACTCTACGAGCAGTACTTC	CVRSSDRAYVLYEQYF
NA	NA	TRBV5-8	TRBJ1-3	TGTGCCAGCAGCCTGACTCCCTCTGGAAACACCATATATTTT	CASSLTPSGNTIYF